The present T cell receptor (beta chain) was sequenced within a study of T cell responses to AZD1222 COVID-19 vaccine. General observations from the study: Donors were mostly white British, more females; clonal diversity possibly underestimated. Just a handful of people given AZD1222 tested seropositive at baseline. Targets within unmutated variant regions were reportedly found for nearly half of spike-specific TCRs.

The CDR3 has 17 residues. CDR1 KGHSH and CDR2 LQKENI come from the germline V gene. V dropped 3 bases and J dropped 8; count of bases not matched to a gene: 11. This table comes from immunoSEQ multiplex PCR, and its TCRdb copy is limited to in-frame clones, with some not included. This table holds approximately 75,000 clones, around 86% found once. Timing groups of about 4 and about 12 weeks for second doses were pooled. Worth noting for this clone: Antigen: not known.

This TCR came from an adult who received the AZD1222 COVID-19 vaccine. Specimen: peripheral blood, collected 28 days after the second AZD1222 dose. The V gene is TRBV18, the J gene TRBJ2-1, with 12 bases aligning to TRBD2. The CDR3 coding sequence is TGTGCCAGCTCACCCCCAGGCCTAGCGGGGGGGCTGGATGAGCAGTTCTTC. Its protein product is CASSPPGLAGGLDEQFF.